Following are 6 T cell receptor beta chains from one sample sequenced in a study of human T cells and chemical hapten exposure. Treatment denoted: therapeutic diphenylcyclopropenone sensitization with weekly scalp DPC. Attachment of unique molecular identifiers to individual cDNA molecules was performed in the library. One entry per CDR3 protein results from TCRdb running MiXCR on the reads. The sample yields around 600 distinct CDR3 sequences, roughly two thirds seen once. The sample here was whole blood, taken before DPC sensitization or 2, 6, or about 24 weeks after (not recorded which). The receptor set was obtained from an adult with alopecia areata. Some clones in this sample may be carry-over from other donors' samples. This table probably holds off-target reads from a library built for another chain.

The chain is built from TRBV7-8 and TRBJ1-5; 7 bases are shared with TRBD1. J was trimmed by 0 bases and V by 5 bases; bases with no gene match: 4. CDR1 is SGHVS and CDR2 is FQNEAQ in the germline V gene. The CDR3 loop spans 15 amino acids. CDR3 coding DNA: TGTGCCAGCAGCCGAGGGGGCGATAGCAATCAGCCCCAGCATTTT. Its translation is CASSRGGDSNQPQHF. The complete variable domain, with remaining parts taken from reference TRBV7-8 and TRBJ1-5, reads GAGVSQSPRYKVAKRGQDVALRCDPISGHVSLFWYQQALGQGPEFLTYFQNEAQLDKSGLPSDRFFAERPEGSVSTLKIQRTQQEDSAVYLCASSRGGDSNQPQHFGDGTRLSIL.

Here the CDR3 DNA reads TGCAGTGCTAGAGGCGGGGACACCATATATTTT. This encodes CSARGGDTIYF. The chain joins TRBV20-1 to TRBJ1-3, with D hard to call. The CDR3 covers 11 residues. Germline V gene lookup returns CDR1 DFQATT and CDR2 SNEGSKA (reference sequence). Trimming removed 1 base from V and 8 bases from J, with 6 bases in between.

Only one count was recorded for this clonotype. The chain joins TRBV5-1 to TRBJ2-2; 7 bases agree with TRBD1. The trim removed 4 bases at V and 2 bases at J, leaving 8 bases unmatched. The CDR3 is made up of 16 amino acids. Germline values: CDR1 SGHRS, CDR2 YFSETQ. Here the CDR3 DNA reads TGCGCCAGCAGCCTGCCCGGGACAGAAAACACCGGGGAGCTGTTTTTT. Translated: CASSLPGTENTGELFF. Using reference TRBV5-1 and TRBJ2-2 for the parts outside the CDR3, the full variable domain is KAGVTQTPRYLIKTRGQQVTLSCSPISGHRSVSWYQQTPGQGLQFLFEYFSETQRNKGNFPGRFSGRQFSNSRSEMNVSTLELGDSALYLCASSLPGTENTGELFFGEGSRLTVL.

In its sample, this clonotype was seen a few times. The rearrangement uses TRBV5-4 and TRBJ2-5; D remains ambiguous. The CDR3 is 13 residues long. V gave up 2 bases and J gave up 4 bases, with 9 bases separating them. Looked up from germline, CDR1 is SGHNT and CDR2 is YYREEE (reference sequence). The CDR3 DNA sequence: TGTGCCAGCAGCTTCTCGCCCGGAGAGACCCAGTACTTC. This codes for CASSFSPGETQYF.

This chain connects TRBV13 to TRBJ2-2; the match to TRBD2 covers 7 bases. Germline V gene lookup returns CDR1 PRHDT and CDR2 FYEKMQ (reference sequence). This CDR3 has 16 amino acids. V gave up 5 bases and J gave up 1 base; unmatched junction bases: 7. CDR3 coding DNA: TGTGCCAGCAGCCGCTTGCAGCGGGGGAACACCGGGGAGCTGTTTTTT. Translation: CASSRLQRGNTGELFF.

The CDR3 is CASGSPYEQYF. The CDR3 nucleotides are TGCGCCAGCGGTTCTCCCTACGAGCAGTACTTC. J is TRBJ2-7 and V is TRBV5-1; no clear D. The V and J ends lost 7 bases and 2 bases respectively, with 7 bases between them. This CDR3 comprises 11 residues. CDR1 and CDR2 (germline): SGHRS, YFSETQ.